The rows below give T cell receptor beta chains drawn from one sample of a study of long-term antiretroviral therapy in people with HIV. Using immunoSEQ multiplex PCR, the repertoire was profiled, and TCRdb retains in-frame clones only, with some absent. The repertoire holds 30,000 to 40,000 clones, 65% to 80% seen once, with around 3.7% in the top ten. The sequences come from unsorted PBMCs, collected 3 years after starting antiretroviral therapy. The origin of the receptors is a man over 45 with HIV. CDR3s include the opening cysteine and the closing phenylalanine or tryptophan. A D gene is named only where the DNA matches it firmly. Size is stated for part of the rows, as once, few or many counts, or as a class when the clone is expanded.

v_call,cdr3_length,clone_size,j_call,d_call,cdr3_aa,cdr3_nt
TRBV19,14,-,TRBJ1-2,TRBD1,CASSKKGQSYGYTF,TGTGCCAGTAGCAAAAAGGGACAGAGCTATGGCTACACCTTC
TRBV9,15,-,TRBJ1-6,-,CASSASQGYNSPLHF,TGTGCCAGCAGCGCCTCCCAGGGCTATAATTCACCCCTCCACTTT
TRBV7-9,15,-,TRBJ1-5,-,CASSLGQGENQPQHF,TGTGCCAGCAGCTTAGGGCAGGGAGAGAATCAGCCCCAGCATTTT
TRBV7-9,17,-,TRBJ2-4,-,CASSLGGGSPLKNIQYF,TGTGCCAGCAGCTTAGGTGGGGGCAGTCCCCTCAAAAACATTCAGTACTTC
TRBV19,13,-,TRBJ2-3,-,CASSPRDTDTQYF,TGTGCCAGTAGTCCTCGGGACACAGATACGCAGTATTTT
TRBV2,12,-,TRBJ1-2,-,CASSGEVYGYTF,TGTGCCAGCAGTGGAGAAGTCTATGGCTACACCTTC
TRBV15,15,few,TRBJ2-4,TRBD1,CATSRGGQGRNIQYF,TGTGCCACCAGCAGAGGGGGACAGGGGCGAAACATTCAGTACTTC
TRBV5-1,15,-,TRBJ2-1,TRBD2,CASSLGLTSGHEQFF,TGCGCCAGCAGCTTGGGGTTAACTAGCGGGCATGAGCAGTTCTTC
TRBV5-4,16,few,TRBJ1-3,-,CASSLGGTSAGNTIYF,TGTGCCAGCAGCTTGGGAGGGACATCCGCTGGAAACACCATATATTTT
TRBV5-4,13,-,TRBJ2-2,-,CASSSQGPGELFF,TGTGCCAGCAGCTCCCAGGGGCCCGGGGAGCTGTTTTTT
TRBV7-2,16,-,TRBJ2-5,TRBD2,CASRSEAGRRQETQYF,TGTGCCAGCAGGTCCGAAGCGGGACGCAGGCAAGAGACCCAGTACTTC
TRBV5-6,14,-,TRBJ2-3,-,CASSLRWSVRTQYF,TGTGCCAGCAGCTTAAGATGGTCGGTTCGTACGCAGTATTTT
TRBV14,15,-,TRBJ2-2,-,CASSLVRGRGGELFF,TGTGCCAGCAGCCTCGTCCGGGGCCGGGGCGGGGAGCTGTTTTTT
TRBV5-1,14,-,TRBJ2-3,TRBD2,CASSLAGSTDTQYF,TGCGCCAGCAGTCTAGCGGGGTCCACAGATACGCAGTATTTT
TRBV10-3,19,-,TRBJ2-7,TRBD2,CAISEAVVGTSGRTYEQYF,TGTGCCATCAGTGAGGCGGTGGTAGGGACTAGCGGGAGAACCTACGAGCAGTACTTC
TRBV5-1,16,-,TRBJ2-1,-,CASSWPDVAPYNEQFF,TGCGCCAGCAGCTGGCCCGATGTGGCCCCCTACAATGAGCAGTTCTTC
TRBV4-2,17,-,TRBJ2-2,-,CASSQDGGASNTGELFF,TGTGCCAGCAGCCAAGATGGGGGGGCCTCTAACACCGGGGAGCTGTTTTTT
TRBV14,12,-,TRBJ1-2,-,CASSLFNYGYTF,TGTGCCAGCAGCCTTTTTAACTATGGCTACACCTTC
TRBV18,14,few,TRBJ1-5,-,CASSPYGEGQPQHF,TGTGCCAGCTCACCATATGGGGAAGGCCAGCCCCAGCATTTT
TRBV2,12,-,TRBJ2-1,-,CATFQKANEQFF,TGTGCCACCTTTCAGAAAGCCAATGAGCAGTTCTTC
TRBV7-9,12,once,TRBJ2-1,-,CASSSPGAPEFF,TGTGCCAGCAGCTCCCCCGGGGCTCCGGAGTTCTTC
TRBV28,12,-,TRBJ1-1,-,CASSLQGGEAFF,TGTGCCAGCAGTTTACAGGGAGGTGAAGCTTTCTTT
TRBV4-1,15,-,TRBJ1-5,TRBD1,CASSQAGGEGQPQHF,TGCGCCAGCAGCCAAGCAGGGGGCGAAGGACAGCCCCAGCATTTT
TRBV6-6,15,once,TRBJ2-3,-,CASQRAGSRTDTQYF,TGTGCCAGCCAGCGGGCCGGCTCTCGTACAGATACGCAGTATTTT
TRBV6-6,14,-,TRBJ1-5,-,CASSYIGGDQPQHF,TGTGCCAGCAGTTATATAGGGGGAGATCAGCCCCAGCATTTT
TRBV20-1,11,-,TRBJ2-7,-,CSARLTYEQYF,TGCAGTGCTAGACTTACCTACGAGCAGTACTTC
TRBV6-1,17,once,TRBJ2-5,TRBD2,CASREPLAGGPYETQYF,TGTGCCAGCAGGGAACCATTAGCGGGAGGGCCATATGAGACCCAGTACTTC
TRBV18,14,once,TRBJ1-3,-,CASSPQSSGNTIYF,TGTGCCAGCTCACCCCAGAGCTCTGGAAACACCATATATTTT
TRBV11-2,16,-,TRBJ2-7,TRBD2,CASSPRVSGRSYEQYF,TGTGCCAGCAGCCCAAGGGTGAGCGGGAGGAGTTACGAGCAGTACTTC
TRBV6-5,12,few,TRBJ1-2,-,CASSTWESGYTF,TGTGCCAGCAGCACTTGGGAGAGTGGCTACACCTTC
TRBV6-6,15,-,TRBJ2-5,TRBD1,CASRRAGQGQETQYF,TGTGCCAGCAGGCGGGCGGGACAGGGCCAAGAGACCCAGTACTTC
TRBV7-2,15,once,TRBJ1-5,TRBD1,CASSDGTAFSQPQHF,TGTGCCAGCAGCGACGGGACAGCATTTTCTCAGCCCCAGCATTTT
TRBV15,14,-,TRBJ2-5,-,CATSRVPGPETQYF,TGTGCCACCAGCAGAGTGCCGGGCCCGGAGACCCAGTACTTC
TRBV29-1,10,few,TRBJ2-7,-,CSAIESEQYF,TGCAGCGCCATAGAGTCCGAGCAGTACTTC
TRBV15,15,few,TRBJ2-1,TRBD2,CATRDGLAGDNEQFF,TGTGCCACCAGGGACGGACTAGCGGGCGACAATGAGCAGTTCTTC
TRBV5-4,14,-,TRBJ1-1,-,CASSLGGMNTEAFF,TGTGCCAGCAGCCTCGGGGGAATGAACACTGAAGCTTTCTTT
TRBV4-1,15,few,TRBJ1-3,-,CASSFRDTSGNTIYF,TGCGCCAGCAGCTTCCGGGACACCTCTGGAAACACCATATATTTT
TRBV18,15,-,TRBJ2-2,-,CASSPYGPNTGELFF,TGTGCCAGCTCACCATACGGACCCAACACCGGGGAGCTGTTTTTT
TRBV5-1,14,-,TRBJ1-4,-,CASSLDLGKEKLFF,TGCGCCAGCAGCTTGGATCTGGGAAAGGAAAAACTGTTTTTT
TRBV5-1,15,-,TRBJ2-2,TRBD1,CASRGGQGRTGELFF,TGCGCCAGCAGAGGGGGACAGGGTAGGACCGGGGAGCTGTTTTTT
TRBV27,14,-,TRBJ1-1,TRBD1,CASSPRTGGTEAFF,TGTGCCAGCAGTCCGCGGACAGGAGGTACTGAAGCTTTCTTT
TRBV18,16,few,TRBJ2-7,-,CASSPPEVPPFYEQYF,TGTGCCAGCTCACCACCTGAGGTGCCTCCTTTCTACGAGCAGTACTTC
TRBV28,16,-,TRBJ2-3,TRBD2,CASSLLGLAGIDTQYF,TGTGCCAGCAGTTTATTGGGACTAGCGGGGATAGATACGCAGTATTTT
TRBV11-2,13,-,TRBJ2-5,TRBD2,CASSQTSAETQYF,TGTGCCAGCAGCCAGACTAGCGCCGAGACCCAGTACTTC
TRBV19,14,few,TRBJ1-5,-,CASTWPGGNQPQHF,TGTGCCAGTACCTGGCCAGGGGGCAATCAGCCCCAGCATTTT
TRBV2,13,few,TRBJ2-7,TRBD2,CASQVIAGNEQYF,TGTGCCAGCCAGGTAATAGCGGGAAACGAGCAGTACTTC
TRBV7-2,13,-,TRBJ1-1,-,CASSLERLTEAFF,TGTGCCAGCAGCTTAGAGCGATTGACTGAAGCTTTCTTT
TRBV11-2,13,-,TRBJ1-4,-,CASSLGSSEKLFF,TGTGCCAGCAGCTTAGGGAGCAGTGAAAAACTGTTTTTT
TRBV4-3,14,-,TRBJ2-4,TRBD1,CASSPGTGQNIQYF,TGCGCCAGCAGCCCAGGGACAGGGCAAAACATTCAGTACTTC
TRBV6-4,13,-,TRBJ1-1,-,CASRGGEGTEAFF,TGTGCCAGCAGGGGGGGGGAGGGCACTGAAGCTTTCTTT
TRBV27,12,-,TRBJ1-5,-,CASKTGGLPQHF,TGTGCCAGCAAAACCGGGGGACTGCCCCAGCATTTT
TRBV5-1,15,-,TRBJ2-3,TRBD2,CASSFRLAGGNTQYF,TGCGCCAGCAGCTTTAGACTAGCGGGAGGAAATACGCAGTATTTT
TRBV7-2,14,-,TRBJ2-7,-,CASSLAGRRYEQYF,TGTGCCAGCAGCTTAGCAGGGAGGAGGTACGAGCAGTACTTC
TRBV29-1,11,-,TRBJ2-7,-,CSVTSSDEQYF,TGCAGCGTTACAAGTTCCGACGAGCAGTACTTC